Below are 27 T cell receptor beta chains sequenced from a single sample in a study of blood T cells in healthy people across ages. A J-beta primer mix and a sample-barcoded 5' primer were used in a second PCR of about 6 to 12 cycles. MiXCR was run by TCRdb on the 5' RACE reads, yielding one entry per CDR3 protein. The table includes about 1,000,000 distinct CDR3 sequences, around 45% detected once. Sequencing used blood. Receptor source: an older woman in good health.

The gene calls are TRBV6-6 and TRBJ1-1, with TRBD1 matching 8 bases. CDR1 and CDR2 from the germline V gene are MNHNY and SVGAGI (reference sequence). The CDR3 length is 15 residues. Unmatched junction bases numbered 7, after V lost 6 bases and J lost 1 base. The CDR3 DNA reads as TGTGCCAGCAGAACCCATGGGACAGGGAACACTGAAGCTTTCTTT. This translates into CASRTHGTGNTEAFF.

The V and J genes are TRBV5-1 and TRBJ2-5, with D possibly TRBD2 on 6 matching bases. Deletions cut 4 bases from V and 5 bases from J, with 18 bases between. The CDR3 consists of 15 residues. CDR1 and CDR2 from the germline V gene are SGHRS and YFSETQ. CDR3 coding DNA: TGCGCCAGCAGCCCCGTGGAGGGAGGTCCCGAGACCCAGTACTTC. Translated: CASSPVEGGPETQYF.

The chain carries TRBV15 and TRBJ2-1; TRBD1 might be the D (6 bases). The CDR3 has 13 amino acids. Germline CDR1 reads LNHNV; CDR2 reads YYDKDF (reference sequence). With 3 bases removed from V and 10 bases from J, the gap between germline ends came to 13 bases. The CDR3 nucleotides are TGTGCCACCAGCAGTGCCCCCGGGACAGAGCAGTTCTTC. Translating gives CATSSAPGTEQFF.

This clonotype was counted only a few times. V is TRBV3-1 and J is TRBJ2-1, with 8 positions matching TRBD1. This CDR3 has 15 residues. The J segment lost 3 bases and the V segment lost 4 bases, leaving 5 bases of the junction unmatched. CDR1 and CDR2 (germline): LGHDT, YNNKEL (reference sequence). The CDR3 loop reads CASSPPGQVYNEQFF. The CDR3 coding sequence is TGTGCCAGCAGCCCACCGGGACAGGTCTACAATGAGCAGTTCTTC.

A few counts support this clonotype. The V gene is TRBV2, the J gene TRBJ2-5; no clear D gene. The length of the CDR3 is 12 residues. The germline gives CDR1 SNHLY, CDR2 FYNNEI. The ends were cut back, 8 bases at V and 0 bases at J, with 7 bases in the middle. CDR3 amino acids: CASGVDQETQYF. The CDR3 region has the DNA TGTGCCAGCGGTGTCGACCAAGAGACCCAGTACTTC.

The rearrangement joins TRBV27 to TRBJ2-1, with 9 bases matching TRBD2. The CDR3 runs to 15 residues. After removal of 2 bases from V and 6 bases from J, the junction contained 5 bases not matched to a gene. Germline CDR1 MNHEY, CDR2 SMNVEV (reference sequence). The CDR3 DNA reads TGTGCCAGCAGTTTAACGGGACTAGCCTTCAATGAGCAGTTCTTC. Translating it yields CASSLTGLAFNEQFF.

This clonotype has more than one count but fewer than ten. The chain joins TRBV5-1 to TRBJ2-7; D perhaps matches TRBD2 (6 bases). The V end lost 7 bases, the J end lost 2 bases, and 16 bases lay between the germline ends. The CDR3 consists of 14 residues. CDR1 is SGHRS and CDR2 is YFSETQ in the germline V gene. In DNA, the CDR3 is TGCGCCAGCTCAATCGTGGGAGGTACCTACGAGCAGTACTTC. Translated: CASSIVGGTYEQYF.

This rearrangement joins TRBV20-1 to TRBJ2-1, with D unresolved. In germline, CDR1 is DFQATT, CDR2 SNEGSKA (reference sequence). Trimming pared 6 bases from V and 11 bases from J, leaving 23 bases between. The CDR3 covers 14 residues. The CDR3 region is CSAVQSSLLSKQFF. As DNA, the CDR3 is TGCAGTGCGGTCCAGTCGAGCCTTCTCTCGAAGCAGTTCTTC.

The rearrangement uses TRBV2 and TRBJ2-3; D gene unclear. The CDR3 is made up of 16 amino acids. CDR1 SNHLY and CDR2 FYNNEI come from the germline V gene. The V end lost 4 bases, the J end lost 0 bases, and 14 bases lay between the germline ends. CDR3 loop: CASSGSSSTSTDTQYF. The CDR3 region has the DNA TGTGCCAGCAGTGGTAGTTCAAGCACTAGCACAGATACGCAGTATTTT.

The sample holds a few counts of this clonotype. The rearrangement joins TRBV7-8 to TRBJ2-7; TRBD2 agrees at 11 bases. The CDR3 runs 21 residues. Trimming cost V 3 bases and J 0 bases; bases outside gene matches: 19. The V gene's germline CDR1 is SGHVS and CDR2 FQNEAQ. The CDR3 nucleotides read TGTGCCAGCAGCTTTATCCTTTCCGGGACTAGCGGCCCTTGGGGCTCCTACGAGCAGTACTTC. It specifies CASSFILSGTSGPWGSYEQYF.

The chain is built from TRBV15 and TRBJ2-1; 8 bases match TRBD2. The germline gives CDR1 LNHNV, CDR2 YYDKDF (reference sequence). The ends lost 0 bases at V and 7 bases at J; junction bases unmatched: 5. CDR3 length: 15 amino acids. CDR3 in amino acids: CATSRDLAGLNEQFF. The CDR3 nucleotides read TGTGCCACCAGCAGAGATTTAGCGGGACTTAATGAGCAGTTCTTC.

This chain joins TRBV9 and TRBJ2-5; no clear D. V lost 2 bases, J lost 5 bases, and 13 bases lay in between. The CDR3 loop spans 14 amino acids. In germline, CDR1 is SGDLS, CDR2 YYNGEE. In DNA form, the CDR3 reads TGTGCCAGCAGCGTGAGGCCTAAGGCGGAGACCCAGTACTTC. This codes for CASSVRPKAETQYF. The complete variable domain, with remaining parts taken from reference TRBV9 and TRBJ2-5, reads DSGVTQTPKHLITATGQRVTLRCSPRSGDLSVYWYQQSLDQGLQFLIQYYNGEERAKGNILERFSAQQFPDLHSELNLSSLELGDSALYFCASSVRPKAETQYFGPGTRLLVL.

On this clonotype: The CDR3 carries no conserved terminal phenylalanine or tryptophan, so it likely arises from a read error. The chain links TRBV12-3 or TRBV12-4 to TRBJ2-3; 10 nucleotides agree with TRBD1. The V segment lost 4 bases and the J segment 7 bases; nucleotides outside the gene matches: 8. The CDR3 sequence is 15 residues long. The CDR3 bases are TGTGCCAGCAGTTCCAGGCGACAGGGGGCGAATACGCAGTATTCT. Its protein product is CASSSRRQGANTQYS.

V is TRBV5-1 and J is TRBJ2-6, with TRBD1 as a possible D gene (5 bases). The germline gives CDR1 SGHRS, CDR2 YFSETQ. V was clipped by 4 bases and J by 0 bases, with 14 bases between them. This CDR3 is built from 17 residues. CDR3 in DNA: TGCGCCAGCAGCCTCGGAACAGGCGACTCTGGGGCCAACGTCCTGACTTTC. Its translation is CASSLGTGDSGANVLTF.

This clonotype was picked up a small number of times. This chain joins TRBV25-1 and TRBJ1-1, with 8 bases that match TRBD1. The CDR3 length is 19 residues. J was trimmed by 0 bases and V by 5 bases; bases with no gene match: 17. Per the germline V gene, CDR1 is MGHDK and CDR2 is SYGVNS. The CDR3 spells CASSFSPGQGKGMNTEAFF. The CDR3 DNA reads as TGTGCCAGCAGTTTCTCCCCCGGACAGGGAAAGGGAATGAACACTGAAGCTTTCTTT.

The chain has TRBV15 and TRBJ1-4; D remains ambiguous. Deletions cut 5 bases from V and 8 bases from J, with 21 bases between. The germline V gene has CDR1 LNHNV and CDR2 YYDKDF (reference sequence). There are 16 residues in the CDR3. The CDR3 region has the DNA TGTGCCACCAGCCCACAAAGGAGGGTTTCGGGCGAAAAACTGTTTTTT. It translates to CATSPQRRVSGEKLFF.

The V gene is TRBV20-1, the J gene TRBJ2-6; 10 bases are a match to TRBD1. This CDR3 comprises 19 residues. Germline V gene lookup returns CDR1 DFQATT and CDR2 SNEGSKA (reference sequence). The J segment lost 0 bases and the V segment lost 1 base, leaving 9 bases of the junction unmatched. DNA for the CDR3: TGCAGTGCTAGAGCCGGCGTGACAGGGGGCGGCTCTGGGGCCAACGTCCTGACTTTC. Translating it yields CSARAGVTGGGSGANVLTF.

The CDR3 here is CSVEDGTGGYIDTQYF. In DNA, the CDR3 is TGCAGCGTTGAAGATGGGACAGGGGGCTACATTGATACGCAGTATTTT. V gene TRBV29-1 combines with J gene TRBJ2-3; the match to TRBD1 covers 12 bases. The V segment lost 0 bases and the J segment 6 bases; nucleotides outside the gene matches: 7. CDR3 length: 16 residues. CDR1 is SQVTM and CDR2 is ANQGSEA in the germline V gene.

The CDR3 sequence: CASGGHWNTEAFF. In nucleotides, the CDR3 is TGTGCTAGTGGGGGACACTGGAACACTGAAGCTTTCTTT. This rearrangement joins TRBV12-5 to TRBJ1-1; D possibly corresponds to TRBD1 (6 bases). CDR1 and CDR2 (germline): LGHNT, FRNRAP. The CDR3 is made up of 13 amino acids. V dropped 6 bases and J dropped 1 base, with 9 bases sitting between them.

V usage is TRBV29-1 and J usage is TRBJ2-1; D might be TRBD2 (7 bases). The CDR3 extends over 12 amino acids. Germline CDR1 and CDR2: SQVTM and ANQGSEA. V shed 7 bases and J shed 10 bases, with 17 bases lying between them. CDR3 in amino acids: CSAGGGYGEQFF. CDR3 bases: TGCAGCGCTGGGGGGGGCTACGGGGAGCAGTTCTTC.

V gene TRBV30 combines with J gene TRBJ2-5, with D perhaps matching TRBD2 (5 bases). Germline V gives CDR1 GTSNPN, CDR2 SVGIG (reference sequence). This CDR3 has 14 residues. Trimming removed 1 base at V and 4 bases at J, with 13 bases between. The CDR3 sequence: CAWSAATRAETQYF. Here the CDR3 DNA reads TGTGCCTGGAGTGCCGCCACTAGAGCAGAGACCCAGTACTTC.

The gene calls are TRBV7-9 and TRBJ2-5, with TRBD2 matching over 13 bases. Germline CDR1 is SEHNR and CDR2 is FQNEAQ (reference sequence). V was clipped by 6 bases and J by 5 bases; unmatched bases: 12. The CDR3 totals 17 residues. The CDR3 reads CASRQGTSGIFFETQYF. Here the CDR3 DNA reads TGTGCCAGCAGACAAGGGACTAGCGGGATATTCTTTGAGACCCAGTACTTC.

This clonotype was counted between two and nine times. The V gene is TRBV7-2, the J gene TRBJ2-7, with 12 positions matching TRBD2. The germline V gene encodes CDR1 SGHTA and CDR2 FQGNSA. V lost 4 bases, J lost 4 bases, and 8 bases stayed unmatched. CDR3 length equals 16 residues. CDR3 bases: TGTGCCAGCAGCTCCAGACTAGCGGGAGAGAGTTACGAGCAGTACTTC. Protein sequence: CASSSRLAGESYEQYF.

The chain uses TRBV18 and TRBJ2-5, with 8 bases lining up with TRBD2. CDR1 is KGHSH, CDR2 LQKENI, per germline. CDR3 length equals 16 residues. J gave up 5 bases and V 2 bases, and 10 bases lay outside the gene matches. CDR3 loop: CASSPGLAPTFETQYF. The CDR3 region has the DNA TGTGCCAGCTCACCAGGACTAGCTCCGACCTTTGAGACCCAGTACTTC.

The chain couples TRBV27 to TRBJ2-4; 9 bases agree with TRBD2. TRBJ2-7 matches the DNA end more closely, so the J call is doubtful. Germline lookup yields CDR1 MNHEY and CDR2 SMNVEV (reference sequence). The CDR3 has 16 amino acids. This CDR3 reads CASSSRWASGTDEQYF. Written as DNA, the CDR3 is TGTGCCAGCAGTTCCCGGTGGGCTAGCGGGACCGACGAGCAGTACTTC.

This CDR3 reads CASSAGHGEETQYF. The CDR3 bases are TGTGCCAGCAGCGCGGGACATGGAGAAGAGACCCAGTACTTC. The rearrangement joins TRBV13 to TRBJ2-5; TRBD1 or TRBD2 may be the D gene (6 bases each). CDR1 PRHDT and CDR2 FYEKMQ come from the germline V gene (reference sequence). The CDR3 has 14 amino acids. Between the trimmed V and J ends, which lost 5 bases and 3 bases, there was a span of 13 bases. Full variable domain (outside the CDR3, taken from reference TRBV13 and TRBJ2-5): AAGVIQSPRHLIKEKRETATLKCYPIPRHDTVYWYQQGPGQDPQFLISFYEKMQSDKGSIPDRFSAQQFSDYHSELNMSSLELGDSALYFCASSAGHGEETQYFGPGTRLLVL.

This chain links TRBV3-1 with TRBJ2-5; D possibly matches TRBD1 or TRBD2 (5 bases each). V was cut by 2 bases and J by 12 bases, with 16 bases left in between. Germline V gives CDR1 LGHDT, CDR2 YNNKEL (reference sequence). This CDR3 spans 13 amino acids. The CDR3 spells CASSQPHPGRKYF. CDR3 in DNA: TGTGCCAGCAGCCAACCTCACCCGGGACGTAAGTACTTC.